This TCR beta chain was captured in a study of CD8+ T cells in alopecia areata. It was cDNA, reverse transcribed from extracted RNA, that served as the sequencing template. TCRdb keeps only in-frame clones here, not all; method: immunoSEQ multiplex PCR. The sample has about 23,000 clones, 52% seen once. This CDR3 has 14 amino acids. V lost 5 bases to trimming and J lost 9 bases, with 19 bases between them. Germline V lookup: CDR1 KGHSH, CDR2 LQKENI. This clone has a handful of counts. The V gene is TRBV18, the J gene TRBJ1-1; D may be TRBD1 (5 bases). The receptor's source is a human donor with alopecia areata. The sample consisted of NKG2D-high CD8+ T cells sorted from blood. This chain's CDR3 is CASSGAGRGTKAFF. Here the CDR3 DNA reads TGTGCCAGCTCAGGGGCGGGTCGGGGGACGAAAGCTTTCTTT.